This passage covers 27 T cell receptor beta chains from one sample sequenced in a study of spatial heterogeneity in lung cancer. Broader study findings: Tumors with more nonsynonymous mutations had more expanded intratumoral alpha and beta TCRs.

TCRdb ran MiXCR on the 5' RACE reads and lists one entry per CDR3 protein. The table lists some 7,700 distinct CDR3 sequences, 7.5% to 10% of them singletons, with roughly 8.6% in the top ten. As to time point: sample taken at primary tumor resection. No antigen has been identified for these receptors. This material consisted of lung tumor tissue, taken at surgery. These receptors originate from a male donor with early-stage non-small cell lung cancer.

In its sample, this clonotype ranks as medium-sized. The rearrangement uses TRBV6-2 or TRBV6-3 and TRBJ2-7; TRBD2 agrees at 7 bases. This CDR3 has 15 residues. Per the germline V gene, CDR1 is MNHEY and CDR2 is SVGEGT. J lost 1 base, V lost 5 bases, and 8 bases had no gene match. CDR3 DNA sequence: TGTGCCAGCAGTCGGCGGGGGACCCTATCCTACGAGCAGTACTTC. Translating gives CASSRRGTLSYEQYF.

In its sample, this clonotype was seen a few times. This chain's CDR3 is CSVTEGLAGGTDTQYF. CDR3 nucleotide sequence: TGCAGCGTTACCGAGGGACTAGCGGGAGGAACAGATACGCAGTATTTT. The chain is built from TRBV29-1 and TRBJ2-3; 15 positions agree with TRBD2. Germline V gene sequence: CDR1 SQVTM, CDR2 ANQGSEA. This CDR3 is 16 amino acids long. Trimming at V came to 5 bases and at J to 3 bases, leaving 6 bases not matched to a gene.

By proportion, this clonotype is medium-sized. This sequence joins TRBV3-1 and TRBJ1-2; 12 nucleotides line up with TRBD1. The ends lost 5 bases at V and 3 bases at J; junction bases unmatched: 1. The CDR3 length is 14 residues. Germline V gene lookup returns CDR1 LGHDT and CDR2 YNNKEL (reference sequence). CDR3: CASSGTGGDYGYTF. CDR3 bases: TGTGCCAGCAGCGGGACAGGGGGCGACTATGGCTACACCTTC.

This clonotype was seen repeatedly, ten times or more. J is TRBJ1-2 and V is TRBV15, with TRBD1 identical over 8 bases. CDR3 length equals 14 residues. Germline loops: CDR1 LNHNV, CDR2 YYDKDF (reference sequence). Trimming took 0 bases from V and 8 from J; bases not matched to a gene: 5. CDR3 coding DNA: TGTGCCACCAGCAGAGAGACAGGGGCCTTCGGCTACACCTTC. Protein sequence: CATSRETGAFGYTF. The whole variable domain, filled in from reference TRBV15 and TRBJ1-2, reads DAMVIQNPRYQVTQFGKPVTLSCSQTLNHNVMYWYQQKSSQAPKLLFHYYDKDFNNEADTPDNFQSRRPNTSFCFLDIRSPGLGDTAMYLCATSRETGAFGYTFGSGTRLTVV.

This clonotype was seen repeatedly, ten times or more. The chain is built from TRBV6-1 and TRBJ2-2, with TRBD2 identical over 12 bases. Germline CDR1 is MNHNS and CDR2 is SASEGT. The junction had 4 bases not matched to a gene; V was cut back by 2 bases and J by 0 bases. This CDR3 contains 18 residues. DNA of the CDR3: TGTGCCAGCAGTGAAAGACTAGCGGGGGCCGCGAACACCGGGGAGCTGTTTTTT. Amino acid sequence: CASSERLAGAANTGELFF.

By frequency in the sample, this clonotype is medium-sized. The chain combines TRBV13 with TRBJ2-1, with D tentatively TRBD1 (5 bases). Germline V gives CDR1 PRHDT, CDR2 FYEKMQ (reference sequence). V shed 2 bases and J shed 4 bases, with 9 bases lying between them. The CDR3 extends over 14 amino acids. CDR3 sequence (DNA): TGTGCCAGCAGCTTATTTTCAGGGTACAATGAGCAGTTCTTC. This encodes CASSLFSGYNEQFF.

A few counts support this clonotype. The chain uses TRBV20-1 and TRBJ2-5; weak D call: TRBD2 (6 bases). The CDR3 has 13 residues. The V gene lost 3 bases and the J gene lost 9 bases, with 17 bases spanning the gap. Germline lookup yields CDR1 DFQATT and CDR2 SNEGSKA (reference sequence). CDR3 nucleotides: TGCAGTGCTAGTTGGATAGCGGCAAGAGCCCAGTACTTC. This gives the protein CSASWIAARAQYF.

This clonotype has just a few counts. V is TRBV5-1 and J is TRBJ1-5; TRBD1 matches 7 bases. The CDR3 has 14 residues. Germline trimming cut 2 bases from V and 7 bases from J; bases unmatched to any gene: 6. The germline V gene encodes CDR1 SGHRS and CDR2 YFSETQ. CDR3 protein: CASSLGGIGQPQHF. The DNA of the CDR3 is TGCGCCAGCAGCTTAGGGGGCATCGGGCAGCCCCAGCATTTT.

This rearrangement joins TRBV5-1 to TRBJ2-5, with 10 nucleotides matching TRBD2. The CDR3 spans 15 residues. Trimming took 0 bases from V and 5 from J; bases not matched to a gene: 4. Germline values: CDR1 SGHRS, CDR2 YFSETQ. CDR3 loop: CASSLGSGRLETQYF. The CDR3 DNA is TGCGCCAGCAGCTTGGGTAGCGGGAGGCTGGAGACCCAGTACTTC.

This clonotype counts as medium-sized (0.01 to 0.1%). This chain connects TRBV27 to TRBJ2-4, with D tentatively TRBD2 (6 bases). The germline V gene has CDR1 MNHEY and CDR2 SMNVEV (reference sequence). The CDR3 sequence is 16 residues long. The germline V and J ends were trimmed by 8 bases and 0 bases, with 17 bases remaining between them. The CDR3: CASRPLRDLAKNIQYF. In nucleotides, the CDR3 is TGTGCCAGCCGCCCCTTAAGGGACTTAGCCAAAAACATTCAGTACTTC.

This clonotype is medium-sized in the sample. The rearrangement uses TRBV7-9 and TRBJ2-7, with D possibly being TRBD1 (6 bases). In germline, CDR1 is SEHNR, CDR2 FQNEAQ (reference sequence). The CDR3 loop spans 15 amino acids. The V end lost 4 bases, the J end lost 6 bases, and 19 bases lay between the germline ends. The CDR3 DNA sequence: TGTGCCAGCAGCTCAGGGGCGCCAGGGCCTAGCGAGCAGTACTTC. Translation gives CASSSGAPGPSEQYF.

This clonotype is labeled medium-sized. The V call is TRBV7-9, the J call TRBJ2-2; the match to TRBD1 covers 7 bases. CDR1 SEHNR and CDR2 FQNEAQ come from the germline V gene (reference sequence). This CDR3 comprises 15 residues. Trimming cost V 3 bases and J 0 bases; bases outside gene matches: 1. CDR3 loop: CASSFGTANTGELFF. The CDR3 nucleotides read TGTGCCAGCAGCTTTGGGACAGCGAACACCGGGGAGCTGTTTTTT.

This clonotype was observed many times. The V gene is TRBV20-1, the J gene TRBJ1-2; D possibly corresponds to TRBD1 (5 bases). The CDR3 length is 12 residues. Trimming took off 5 bases at V and 3 bases at J, with 10 bases between the two ends. Germline assignment: CDR1 DFQATT and CDR2 SNEGSKA (reference sequence). The CDR3 DNA sequence: TGCAGTGCTCCCGGGGCTGACTATGGCTACACCTTC. Translated: CSAPGADYGYTF.

Many counts were recorded for this clonotype. The chain is built from TRBV6-5 and TRBJ1-5; D perhaps matches TRBD1 (5 bases). CDR1 MNHEY and CDR2 SVGAGI come from the germline V gene. The CDR3 length is 17 residues. Trimming left V 5 bases short and J 0 bases short, with 17 bases between. The CDR3 spells CASSPRAIFLSNQPQHF. CDR3 in DNA: TGTGCCAGCAGTCCCAGGGCGATATTCCTTAGCAATCAGCCCCAGCATTTT.

This clonotype rates as large. The V gene is TRBV20-1, the J gene TRBJ2-5; 7 positions match TRBD1. CDR3 length equals 13 residues. The germline V gene has CDR1 DFQATT and CDR2 SNEGSKA (reference sequence). The J segment lost 2 bases and the V segment lost 4 bases, leaving 4 bases of the junction unmatched. As DNA, the CDR3 is TGCAGTGCTAAAAGGGACAGACAAGAGACCCAGTACTTC. Its protein is CSAKRDRQETQYF.

By frequency in the sample, this clonotype is medium-sized. The chain joins TRBV3-1 to TRBJ1-6; D gene unclear. There are 19 residues in the CDR3. Trimming removed 0 bases at V and 1 base at J, with 16 bases between. Germline V gives CDR1 LGHDT, CDR2 YNNKEL (reference sequence). The CDR3 sequence is CASSQDRGGFQSYNSPLHF. CDR3 DNA: TGTGCCAGCAGCCAAGATCGGGGAGGATTTCAATCCTATAATTCACCCCTCCACTTT.

This clonotype was seen ten or more times. The V gene is TRBV9, the J gene TRBJ2-2; TRBD2 aligns across 8 bases. V shed 6 bases, J shed 4 bases, and the junction held 5 bases outside the gene matches. CDR3 length: 14 amino acids. From germline, CDR1 is SGDLS and CDR2 YYNGEE. This chain's CDR3 is CASKRGTSTGELFF. CDR3 nucleotides: TGTGCCAGCAAACGGGGGACTAGCACCGGGGAGCTGTTTTTT.

This clonotype is labeled as medium-sized. V is TRBV5-1 and J is TRBJ1-6, with 8 nucleotides matching TRBD1. The junction had 5 bases not matched to a gene; V was cut back by 4 bases and J by 5 bases. The CDR3 spans 15 residues. Germline V lookup: CDR1 SGHRS, CDR2 YFSETQ. CDR3 DNA: TGCGCCAGCAGCCCCGGACAGGGAAATAATTCACCCCTCCACTTT. As protein: CASSPGQGNNSPLHF. Variable domain in full (rest from reference TRBV5-1 and TRBJ1-6): KAGVTQTPRYLIKTRGQQVTLSCSPISGHRSVSWYQQTPGQGLQFLFEYFSETQRNKGNFPGRFSGRQFSNSRSEMNVSTLELGDSALYLCASSPGQGNNSPLHFGNGTRLTVT.

This clonotype is deemed hyperexpanded. The CDR3 loop reads CASSPSGSDEQFF. The CDR3 DNA reads as TGTGCCAGCAGCCCTAGCGGGAGTGATGAGCAGTTCTTC. The rearrangement uses TRBV6-5 and TRBJ2-1; 10 bases are a match to TRBD2. This CDR3 spans 13 amino acids. The germline V gene has CDR1 MNHEY and CDR2 SVGAGI. With 6 bases clipped from V and 8 bases from J, the junction kept 4 bases outside the gene matches.

This clonotype is labeled medium-sized (0.01 to 0.1%). The chain recombines TRBV4-3 with TRBJ2-2; no definite D call. Trimming shortened V by 2 bases and J by 4 bases, and 8 bases separated the two germline ends. The CDR3 runs 14 residues. Germline CDR1 is LGHNA and CDR2 is YSLEER. The CDR3 DNA reads TGCGCCAGCAGCCAACTGGGGATCACCGGGGAGCTGTTTTTT. Translation: CASSQLGITGELFF.

This clonotype came up a few times. The chain couples TRBV18 to TRBJ2-1, with TRBD2 matching 10 bases. Germline V gene data show CDR1 as KGHSH and CDR2 as LQKENI. V was pared by 4 bases and J by 6 bases, with 6 bases of the junction left unmatched. The CDR3 contains 15 residues. The CDR3 loop is CASSLEPSGSNEQFF. CDR3 DNA sequence: TGTGCCAGCTCACTTGAACCTAGCGGGAGCAATGAGCAGTTCTTC.

By sample share, this clonotype is medium-sized. V gene TRBV11-2 combines with J gene TRBJ2-1; D ambiguous. The CDR3 totals 16 residues. Germline loops: CDR1 SGHAT, CDR2 FQNNGV. Trimming took 7 bases from V and 5 from J, leaving 21 bases between them. This chain's CDR3 is CASTPRSGKSNNEQFF. CDR3 in DNA: TGTGCCAGCACCCCACGGTCTGGGAAATCGAACAATGAGCAGTTCTTC.

This clonotype is medium-sized in the sample. The chain joins TRBV7-9 to TRBJ2-7; the D gene is possibly TRBD1 (6 bases). CDR3 length: 15 amino acids. The germline gives CDR1 SEHNR, CDR2 FQNEAQ (reference sequence). Trimming stripped 4 bases from V and 1 base from J, with 14 bases between. Here the CDR3 DNA reads TGTGCCAGCAGCTCAACAGGGATGGGGTCCTACGAGCAGTACTTC. Protein sequence: CASSSTGMGSYEQYF. The variable domain in full, completed from reference TRBV7-9 and TRBJ2-7, reads DTGVSQNPRHKITKRGQNVTFRCDPISEHNRLYWYRQTLGQGPEFLTYFQNEAQLEKSRLLSDRFSAERPKGSFSTLEIQRTEQGDSAMYLCASSSTGMGSYEQYFGPGTRLTVT.

This clonotype is labeled as medium-sized. CDR3 nucleotide sequence: TGTGCCAGCTCGCCGGAGGACGTTGGGGGGAATCAGCCCCAGCATTTT. Translation: CASSPEDVGGNQPQHF. V gene TRBV18 combines with J gene TRBJ1-5, with D possibly matching TRBD1 (5 bases). The length of the CDR3 is 16 residues. The ends were cut back, 6 bases at V and 4 bases at J, with 19 bases in the middle. Germline CDR1 KGHSH, CDR2 LQKENI.

The V and J genes are TRBV29-1 and TRBJ1-1; 9 bases align to TRBD1. The CDR3 is made up of 11 amino acids. Per germline, CDR1 SQVTM and CDR2 ANQGSEA. V lost 7 bases, J lost 7 bases, and 4 bases stayed unmatched. CDR3 residues: CSAGTGLEAFF. CDR3 in DNA: TGCAGCGCCGGGACAGGGCTTGAAGCTTTCTTT.

By its share, this clonotype is medium-sized. The CDR3 spells CASSQVTNQPQHF. The CDR3 DNA sequence: TGCGCCAGCAGCCAAGTTACTAATCAGCCCCAGCATTTT. The chain is built from TRBV4-3 and TRBJ1-5; D unclear. V was trimmed by 1 base and J by 4 bases, leaving 5 bases between them. CDR1 LGHNA and CDR2 YSLEER come from the germline V gene. CDR3 length: 13 residues.

This clonotype was seen only a few times. The chain employs TRBV5-4 and TRBJ1-1; D not certain. This CDR3 is 12 amino acids long. Germline V gene sequence: CDR1 SGHNT, CDR2 YYREEE (reference sequence). Trimming removed 1 base from V and 8 bases from J, with 9 bases in between. The DNA of the CDR3 is TGTGCCAGCAGCTTGTCAACAGAGGAAGCTTTCTTT. This codes for CASSLSTEEAFF.